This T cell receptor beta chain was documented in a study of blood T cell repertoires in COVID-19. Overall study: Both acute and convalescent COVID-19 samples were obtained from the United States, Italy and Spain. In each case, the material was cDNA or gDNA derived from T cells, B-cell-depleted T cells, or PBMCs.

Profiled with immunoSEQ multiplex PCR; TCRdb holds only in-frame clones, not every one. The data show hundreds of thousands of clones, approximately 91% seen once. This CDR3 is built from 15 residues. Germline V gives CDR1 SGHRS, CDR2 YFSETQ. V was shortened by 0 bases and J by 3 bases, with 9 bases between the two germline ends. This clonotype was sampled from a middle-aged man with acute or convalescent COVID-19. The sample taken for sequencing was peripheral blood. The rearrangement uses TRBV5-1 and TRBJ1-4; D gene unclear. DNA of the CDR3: TGCGCCAGCAGCTTGGTCGGCCAGGCTAATGAAAAACTGTTTTTT. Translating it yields CASSLVGQANEKLFF.